Each of the 14 T cell receptor beta chains below was sequenced from the same sample in a study of identical twins. MiXCR was run by TCRdb on the 5' RACE reads, yielding one entry per CDR3 protein. This table has 1.5 million to 2 million distinct CDR3 sequences, about 32% appearing once. The source material was cord blood. These receptors all come from a newborn girl in good health.

J is TRBJ1-6 and V is TRBV20-1; 7 nucleotides line up with TRBD1. This CDR3 comprises 13 residues. Germline values: CDR1 DFQATT, CDR2 SNEGSKA (reference sequence). J lost 7 bases, V lost 6 bases, and 6 bases had no gene match. CDR3 in amino acids: CSAPTGANSPLHF. CDR3 DNA: TGCAGTGCCCCCACAGGGGCCAATTCACCCCTCCACTTT.

The chain has TRBV27 and TRBJ2-5; 7 bases map to TRBD2. The better agreement between TRBJ2-7 and the DNA end casts doubt on the J call. This CDR3 comprises 15 residues. CDR1 MNHEY and CDR2 SMNVEV come from the germline V gene (reference sequence). The CDR3 sequence: CASSLKPGLPYEQYF. The DNA of the CDR3 is TGTGCCAGCAGTTTAAAACCGGGACTACCCTACGAGCAGTACTTC.

J is TRBJ1-6 and V is TRBV27; a weak D match, TRBD1 (5 bases). CDR1 and CDR2 from the germline V gene are MNHEY and SMNVEV (reference sequence). The CDR3 loop spans 18 amino acids. V was clipped by 0 bases and J by 4 bases, with 16 bases between them. CDR3 DNA: TGTGCCAGCAGTTTATCCCCATGGCGTCCAGGGTATAATTCACCCCTCCACTTT. It yields the protein CASSLSPWRPGYNSPLHF.

This clonotype was found many times. This rearrangement joins TRBV25-1 to TRBJ2-7, with D tentatively TRBD1 (5 bases). The CDR3 runs to 13 residues. Germline assignment: CDR1 MGHDK and CDR2 SYGVNS. Deletions cut 2 bases from V and 2 bases from J, with 7 bases between. Here the CDR3 DNA reads TGTGCCAGCAGTGAAGCAGGGACCTACGAGCAGTACTTC. Translated, it gives CASSEAGTYEQYF.

CDR3 sequence reads: CSASVQGTSYEQYF. The CDR3 DNA is TGCAGTGCTAGCGTCCAGGGGACCTCCTACGAGCAGTACTTC. The rearrangement uses TRBV20-1 and TRBJ2-7; TRBD1 might be the D (6 bases). With 3 bases removed from V and 0 bases from J, the gap between germline ends came to 12 bases. The CDR3 runs 14 residues. CDR1 and CDR2 from the germline V gene are DFQATT and SNEGSKA (reference sequence).

This clonotype was seen many times. V gene TRBV12-3 or TRBV12-4 combines with J gene TRBJ1-1; no reliable D call. V was shortened by 3 bases and J by 2 bases, with 7 bases between the two germline ends. This CDR3 has 13 residues. CDR3 amino acids: CASSLSTNTEAFF. DNA for the CDR3: TGTGCCAGCAGTTTGTCCACAAACACTGAAGCTTTCTTT.

In the case of this clonotype: One junction end disagrees with the germline gene, perhaps due to a read error. This chain links TRBV5-5 with TRBJ2-3; D is perhaps TRBD2 (6 bases). Germline CDR1 is SGHKS and CDR2 is YYEKEE (reference sequence). CDR3 length: 12 residues. The CDR3 bases are TGTGCCGGCAGCGGACTAACAGATACGCAGTATTTT. Amino acids: CAGSGLTDTQYF.

This clonotype was seen more than once but under ten times. J is TRBJ2-4 and V is TRBV28, with 12 positions matching TRBD1. The J segment lost 5 bases and the V segment lost 6 bases, leaving 5 bases of the junction unmatched. CDR1 and CDR2 from the germline V gene are MDHEN and SYDVKM. The CDR3 totals 15 residues. The CDR3 loop is CASSHGTGGENIQYF. The CDR3 DNA sequence: TGTGCCAGCAGCCACGGGACAGGGGGCGAAAACATTCAGTACTTC.

This clonotype was seen more than once but under ten times. The V gene is TRBV2, the J gene TRBJ2-7; D not certain. Trimming removed 5 bases at V and 2 bases at J, with 16 bases between. Germline V lookup: CDR1 SNHLY, CDR2 FYNNEI. The CDR3 totals 15 residues. The CDR3 DNA follows: TGTGCCAGCAGTACCCAATTCGCCCTCCCCTACGAGCAGTACTTC. This codes for CASSTQFALPYEQYF. The complete variable domain, with remaining parts taken from reference TRBV2 and TRBJ2-7, reads EPEVTQTPSHQVTQMGQEVILRCVPISNHLYFYWYRQILGQKVEFLVSFYNNEISEKSEIFDDQFSVERPDGSNFTLKIRSTKLEDSAMYFCASSTQFALPYEQYFGPGTRLTVT.

Only a few counts were recorded for this clonotype. This chain connects TRBV12-5 to TRBJ2-7; no firm D call. The CDR3 runs 15 residues. V was clipped by 0 bases and J by 0 bases, with 9 bases between them. Germline assignment: CDR1 LGHNT and CDR2 FRNRAP. CDR3 DNA: TGTGCTAGTGGTTTGGTACATCCGCGCTCCTACGAGCAGTACTTC. This encodes CASGLVHPRSYEQYF.

A few counts support this clonotype. The DNA of the CDR3 is TGTGCCATCAGTGACCACCTCCTGGGTTCCTTGGGTGAGCAGTTCTTC. This translates into CAISDHLLGSLGEQFF. The V and J genes are TRBV10-3 and TRBJ2-1; D gene uncertain. The CDR3 has 16 amino acids. V shed 3 bases and J shed 9 bases, with 21 bases lying between them. Germline V CDR1 and CDR2: ENHRY, SYGVKD.

The rearrangement uses TRBV10-3 and TRBJ2-2, with 8 bases fitting TRBD2. J gave up 0 bases and V 4 bases, and 4 bases lay outside the gene matches. The CDR3 runs to 16 residues. In germline, CDR1 is ENHRY, CDR2 SYGVKD. The chain's CDR3 is CAISGLAGPNTGELFF. CDR3 DNA: TGTGCCATCAGTGGGCTAGCGGGTCCGAACACCGGGGAGCTGTTTTTT.

The genes are TRBV5-4 and TRBJ2-7, with D unclear. Germline-derived CDR1 and CDR2 are SGHNT and YYREEE (reference sequence). V dropped 2 bases and J dropped 2 bases, with 14 bases sitting between them. This CDR3 has 15 amino acids. The CDR3 sequence is CASSFIGGVPYEQYF. The CDR3 DNA is TGTGCCAGCAGCTTTATTGGTGGAGTTCCCTACGAGCAGTACTTC.

This clonotype was picked up a small number of times. The gene calls are TRBV20-1 and TRBJ2-3; TRBD2 agrees at 7 bases. CDR1 is DFQATT, CDR2 SNEGSKA, per germline (reference sequence). This CDR3 has 12 residues. After removal of 6 bases from V and 4 bases from J, the junction contained 4 bases not matched to a gene. The chain's CDR3 is CSAPGGSDTQYF. CDR3 DNA: TGCAGTGCCCCGGGAGGTTCAGATACGCAGTATTTT.